The rows below give T cell receptor beta chains drawn from one sample of a study of T cell responses to AZD1222 COVID-19 vaccine. The data were produced by immunoSEQ multiplex PCR, yet TCRdb's version contains in-frame clones alone and is incomplete. The table shows more than 80,000 clones, with around 90% occurring only once. The input for sequencing was peripheral blood, taken on day 0 of AZD1222 vaccination. All receptors derive from an adult in good health. CDR3s include the opening cysteine and the closing phenylalanine or tryptophan. The D gene is left open where the match is weak. Rows give clone size only sometimes, using once, few, many, or a class for an expanded clone.

v_call	clone_size	j_call	d_call	cdr3_aa	cdr3_nt
TRBV19	NA	TRBJ2-7	NA	CASSIGSGAVSYEQYF	TGTGCCAGTAGTATCGGATCGGGGGCCGTGTCCTACGAGCAGTACTTC
TRBV10-3	once	TRBJ1-2	NA	CAISGSGVYGYTF	TGTGCCATCAGTGGCTCCGGGGTGTATGGCTACACCTTC
TRBV28	NA	TRBJ1-1	NA	CASSPAGTVPSGGAFF	TGTGCCAGCAGCCCTGCCGGCACCGTTCCCTCCGGTGGAGCTTTCTTT
TRBV6-5	NA	TRBJ1-1	NA	CASSYGQLNTEAFF	TGTGCCAGCAGTTATGGACAACTGAACACTGAAGCTTTCTTT
TRBV20-1	NA	TRBJ1-3	NA	CSASDRNSGNTIYF	TGCAGTGCTAGTGACAGGAACTCTGGAAACACCATATATTTT
TRBV4-2	NA	TRBJ1-2	NA	CASSQEGSQRRPLEGYTF	TGTGCCAGCAGCCAAGAGGGGTCCCAGAGGAGGCCACTCGAAGGCTACACCTTC
TRBV5-6	NA	TRBJ1-1	NA	CASSLGHLNTEAFF	TGTGCCAGCAGCCTGGGACACTTGAACACTGAAGCTTTCTTT
TRBV18	once	TRBJ2-2	NA	CASSPNRQDTGELFF	TGTGCCAGCTCCCCCAACAGACAGGACACCGGGGAGCTGTTTTTT
TRBV6-6	NA	TRBJ2-1	NA	CASSQHKKAGSYNEQFF	TGTGCCAGCAGTCAACATAAAAAGGCGGGGTCCTACAATGAGCAGTTCTTC
TRBV18	NA	TRBJ1-1	NA	CASSPIITMNTEAFF	TGTGCCAGCTCACCAATCATAACGATGAACACTGAAGCTTTCTTT
TRBV6-5	NA	TRBJ1-4	NA	CASSPLGPEREKLFF	TGTGCCAGCAGCCCACTGGGGCCAGAACGAGAAAAACTGTTTTTT
TRBV6-2/TRBV6-3	NA	TRBJ1-1	TRBD1	CASSTPRTGGDTEAFF	TGTGCCAGCAGTACGCCCCGGACAGGGGGGGACACTGAAGCTTTCTTT
TRBV4-3	once	TRBJ2-7	TRBD2	CASSQGGGGVYEQYF	TGCGCCAGCAGCCAAGGAGGCGGGGGGGTCTACGAGCAGTACTTC
TRBV7-2	few	TRBJ1-2	TRBD1	CASSPAKQGGYGYTF	TGTGCCAGCAGCCCAGCCAAGCAGGGGGGGTATGGCTACACCTTC
TRBV5-5	NA	TRBJ2-7	NA	CASSSDTSSYEQYF	TGTGCCAGCAGCTCGGACACCAGCTCCTACGAGCAGTACTTC
TRBV6-2/TRBV6-3	NA	TRBJ1-2	NA	CASSRDGNYGYTF	TGTGCCAGCAGCCGCGACGGAAACTATGGCTACACCTTC
TRBV7-2	NA	TRBJ2-2	NA	CASSPTGRGELFF	TGTGCCAGCAGCCCCACGGGGCGCGGGGAGCTGTTTTTT
TRBV19	NA	TRBJ1-1	NA	CASTPTGTMNTEAFF	TGTGCCAGTACCCCGACGGGTACCATGAACACTGAAGCTTTCTTT
TRBV4-3	NA	TRBJ1-3	NA	CATSRQAFEGGNTIYF	TGCGCCACCAGTCGGCAGGCTTTCGAGGGAGGAAACACCATATATTTT
TRBV25-1	NA	TRBJ2-3	TRBD2	CASSEFELAGTDTQYF	TGTGCCAGCAGTGAATTCGAACTAGCGGGGACAGATACGCAGTATTTT
TRBV28	few	TRBJ2-1	NA	CASGTGSSYNEQFF	TGTGCCAGCGGCACGGGAAGCTCCTACAATGAGCAGTTCTTC
TRBV19	NA	TRBJ1-2	TRBD1	CASRTGAAFYGYTF	TGTGCCAGTAGGACAGGGGCGGCTTTCTATGGCTACACCTTC
TRBV5-1	NA	TRBJ1-2	NA	CASSLEGGSYGYTF	TGCGCCAGCAGCTTGGAGGGGGGCTCCTATGGCTACACCTTC
TRBV6-5	once	TRBJ2-3	TRBD1	CASRDRVVDTQYF	TGTGCCAGCAGAGACAGGGTGGTTGATACGCAGTATTTT
TRBV7-2	NA	TRBJ2-1	TRBD1	CASSSTGTGGYNEQFF	TGTGCCAGCAGCTCTACCGGGACAGGGGGCTACAATGAGCAGTTCTTC
TRBV6-2/TRBV6-3	NA	TRBJ2-7	TRBD1	CASSWTQGSNYEQYF	TGTGCCAGCAGTTGGACACAGGGGTCAAACTACGAGCAGTACTTC
TRBV19	NA	TRBJ2-1	TRBD2	CASSRTSGALGGDEQFF	TGTGCCAGTAGTAGGACTAGCGGGGCTCTAGGGGGTGATGAGCAGTTCTTC
TRBV28	NA	TRBJ1-2	NA	CASSLFGDYGYTF	TGTGCCAGCAGTTTATTTGGGGACTATGGCTACACCTTC
TRBV6-5	NA	TRBJ2-7	NA	CASIPRRGGSYEQYF	TGTGCCAGCATCCCCCGGAGAGGGGGCTCCTACGAGCAGTACTTC
TRBV7-2	NA	TRBJ2-7	TRBD1	CASSRDRGAYEQYF	TGTGCCAGCAGCAGGGACAGGGGCGCCTACGAGCAGTACTTC
TRBV7-9	NA	TRBJ2-5	NA	CASSLGNAGRETQYF	TGTGCCAGCAGCTTAGGGAACGCAGGGAGGGAGACCCAGTACTTC
TRBV6-2/TRBV6-3	NA	TRBJ2-1	NA	CASSRALYPGEQFF	TGTGCCAGCAGTCGAGCCCTCTACCCCGGTGAGCAGTTCTTC
TRBV7-6	few	TRBJ1-1	NA	CASSLISVGEGTEAFF	TGTGCCAGCAGCTTAATCTCCGTGGGGGAGGGCACTGAAGCTTTCTTT
TRBV2	NA	TRBJ2-2	TRBD1	CASKGAFAGELFF	TGTGCCAGCAAGGGGGCTTTTGCCGGGGAGCTGTTTTTT
TRBV5-5	NA	TRBJ1-6	NA	CASSLLRETSPLHF	TGTGCCAGCAGCTTGTTGAGGGAGACTTCACCCCTCCACTTT
TRBV5-1	NA	TRBJ1-4	NA	CASSPRERQMNEKLFF	TGCGCCAGCAGCCCGCGAGAGAGACAGATGAATGAAAAACTGTTTTTT
TRBV29-1	few	TRBJ1-6	TRBD1	CSAQGDNSPLHF	TGCAGCGCACAGGGGGATAATTCACCCCTCCACTTT
TRBV15	NA	TRBJ2-7	TRBD1	CATSSYRGPYEQYF	TGTGCCACCAGCAGCTACAGGGGCCCCTACGAGCAGTACTTC
TRBV6-5	NA	TRBJ1-2	TRBD1	CASSRLTGSYGYTF	TGTGCCAGCAGTAGACTGACAGGGAGCTATGGCTACACCTTC
TRBV7-3	NA	TRBJ1-1	TRBD1	CASSLRGGGVNTEAFF	TGTGCCAGCAGCTTAAGAGGGGGCGGGGTGAACACTGAAGCTTTCTTT
TRBV18	NA	TRBJ1-6	NA	CASSPTAGWDSPLHF	TGTGCCAGCTCACCAACGGCCGGGTGGGATTCACCCCTCCACTTT
TRBV15	NA	TRBJ1-4	NA	CATSSFLTDGEKLFF	TGTGCCACCAGCAGTTTCTTGACCGATGGAGAAAAACTGTTTTTT
TRBV19	few	TRBJ1-5	NA	CASSIGDGQELSHF	TGTGCCAGTAGTATAGGGGACGGCCAGGAACTCTCACATTTT
TRBV24-1	NA	TRBJ2-5	TRBD2	CATSDLVTSGKETQYF	TGTGCCACCAGTGATTTGGTGACTAGCGGAAAAGAGACCCAGTACTTC
TRBV6-5	NA	TRBJ2-3	TRBD2	CASSRTSGGWDTQYF	TGTGCCAGCAGTCGTACTAGCGGGGGTTGGGATACGCAGTATTTT
TRBV4-3	NA	TRBJ2-2	NA	CASSQVTGELFF	TGCGCCAGCAGCCAAGTCACCGGGGAGCTGTTTTTT
TRBV10-3	NA	TRBJ1-1	TRBD1	CAISESPGGVNTEAFF	TGTGCCATCAGTGAGTCGCCAGGGGGTGTGAACACTGAAGCTTTCTTT
TRBV5-1	NA	TRBJ2-1	NA	CASSHGGGYNEQFF	TGCGCCAGCAGCCACGGTGGGGGCTACAATGAGCAGTTCTTC
TRBV2	NA	TRBJ2-1	NA	CASSQRADNEQFF	TGTGCCAGCAGCCAGAGGGCAGACAATGAGCAGTTCTTC
TRBV19	NA	TRBJ2-7	TRBD1	CASSRTGLYEQYF	TGTGCCAGTAGTAGGACAGGGTTGTACGAGCAGTACTTC
TRBV12-3/TRBV12-4	NA	TRBJ1-6	NA	CASSLGPGSPLHF	TGTGCCAGCAGTTTGGGACCTGGATCACCCCTCCACTTT
TRBV7-9	NA	TRBJ2-7	NA	CASSLLDGTYEQYF	TGTGCCAGCAGCCTACTAGACGGAACCTACGAGCAGTACTTC